This T cell receptor beta chain was observed in a study of PD-L1 blockade in urothelial cancer. Study background: Blood was tested 3 weeks (second dose) and 6 weeks into treatment. Counts from blood samples showed a median of roughly 150,000 T cells.

The data were produced by immunoSEQ multiplex PCR, yet TCRdb's version contains in-frame clones alone and is incomplete. The repertoire consists of about 39,000 clones, with 85% to 90% occurring once and the leading ten covering around 1.8%. CDR1 is SGHVS and CDR2 is FNYEAQ in the germline V gene. The CDR3 totals 17 residues. V dropped 5 bases and J dropped 3 bases, with 23 bases sitting between them. In its sample, this clone was seen once. The input for sequencing was PBMCs, taken around atezolizumab (anti-PD-L1) treatment. This sequence originates from a man between 60 and 75 years old with urothelial cancer. The chain links TRBV7-6 to TRBJ2-7; TRBD2 might be the D (7 bases). CDR3 sequence (DNA): TGTGCCAGCAGCCGAAATTCTCAGGCGGGGGCCCTCTACGAGCAGTACTTC. It translates to CASSRNSQAGALYEQYF.